This T cell receptor (beta chain) was recorded in a study of cytomegalovirus exposure and HLA in healthy donors. Study-level findings and limits: One later analysis, an examination of the 120 or so validation repertoires, found that first-cohort TCR clusters tended to co-occur in them.

The method was immunoSEQ multiplex PCR; TCRdb's version includes in-frame clones alone and lacks a portion of them. The data contain hundreds of thousands of clones, about 90% of them seen just once; the ten biggest clones take up approximately 12%. As regards this clone: Its antigen is unknown.

Germline V gene sequence: CDR1 LGHNA, CDR2 YSLEER. The ends lost 3 bases at V and 6 bases at J; junction bases unmatched: 9. The CDR3 extends over 16 amino acids. The sequence was collected from a man between 18 and 29 years old in good health and CMV-seropositive. Sequencing used PBMCs. The chain uses TRBV4-3 and TRBJ1-2; 11 bases are shared with TRBD1. This CDR3 is CASSHGTGTGGNGYTF. The CDR3 DNA reads TGCGCCAGCAGCCACGGTACCGGGACAGGGGGAAATGGCTACACCTTC.